The 3 T cell receptor beta chains below come from one sample, sequenced in a study of blood T cell repertoires in COVID-19. Data came from immunoSEQ multiplex PCR; TCRdb stores just in-frame clones and leaves some out. The sample lists fewer than 450,000 clones; 88% were seen once. Sequences were obtained from peripheral blood. These receptors came from a woman in her 70s with COVID-19, enrolled during active disease.

The rearrangement joins TRBV2 to TRBJ2-1; D may be TRBD2 (6 bases). The germline V gene has CDR1 SNHLY and CDR2 FYNNEI. The CDR3 covers 14 residues. Deletions cut 2 bases from V and 7 bases from J, with 12 bases between. CDR3 loop: CASSERASVNEQFF. The CDR3 DNA reads as TGTGCCAGCAGTGAAAGGGCTAGCGTAAATGAGCAGTTCTTC.

The chain is built from TRBV20-1 and TRBJ1-5; TRBD1 agrees at 10 bases. The CDR3 runs 15 residues. V shed 3 bases, J shed 4 bases, and the junction held 6 bases outside the gene matches. The V gene's germline CDR1 is DFQATT and CDR2 SNEGSKA (reference sequence). Here the CDR3 reads CSASEGQGTNQPQHF. CDR3 DNA: TGCAGTGCTAGTGAGGGACAGGGGACGAATCAGCCCCAGCATTTT.

This chain links TRBV19 with TRBJ2-5, with D uncertain. V gave up 1 base and J gave up 5 bases, with 11 bases separating them. Germline V gene sequence: CDR1 LNHDA, CDR2 SQIVND (reference sequence). The CDR3 loop spans 14 amino acids. The CDR3 DNA reads TGTGCCAGTAGTATAGGGATCAGGAAGGAGACCCAGTACTTC. Its protein is CASSIGIRKETQYF.